This T cell receptor beta chain was observed in a study of blood T cell repertoires in COVID-19. TCRdb's table, derived via immunoSEQ multiplex PCR, lists solely in-frame clones and lacks some. The table has about 100,000 clones, around four fifths seen once; the top ten hold about 12%. The sample taken for sequencing was peripheral blood. The TCR comes from a woman in her seventies with acute or convalescent COVID-19.

CDR3 sequence: CASSLDRGDNSPLHF. For the CDR3, the DNA is TGCGCCAGCAGCTTGGACAGGGGAGATAATTCACCCCTCCACTTT. This chain joins TRBV5-1 and TRBJ1-6; 7 positions agree with TRBD1. Unmatched junction bases numbered 2, after V lost 0 bases and J lost 5 bases. The CDR3 contains 15 residues. Per germline, CDR1 SGHRS and CDR2 YFSETQ. The full variable domain, in which reference TRBV5-1 and TRBJ1-6 provide the parts outside the CDR3, is KAGVTQTPRYLIKTRGQQVTLSCSPISGHRSVSWYQQTPGQGLQFLFEYFSETQRNKGNFPGRFSGRQFSNSRSEMNVSTLELGDSALYLCASSLDRGDNSPLHFGNGTRLTVT.